Only a few counts were recorded for the clone carrying this T cell receptor (beta chain). Researchers ran the PCR with 60 Vbeta and 13 Jbeta primers. Repertoires were generated with immunoSEQ multiplex PCR, while TCRdb's copy carries only in-frame clones and drops some. The repertoire holds approximately 150,000 clones, 73% seen once, with 1.5% to 2% in the top ten. This sample was included in a study of cytomegalovirus exposure and HLA in healthy donors. Specimen: PBMCs. The sequence was obtained from a woman aged 18-35 years in good health and CMV-seronegative.

The CDR3 region is CASSPGSGRVYEQYV. Written as DNA, the CDR3 is TGTGCCAGCTCACCAGGTAGCGGGAGAGTCTACGAGCAGTACGTC. V is TRBV18 and J is TRBJ2-7, with TRBD2 identical over 9 bases. The CDR3 runs to 15 residues. Germline loops: CDR1 KGHSH, CDR2 LQKENI. V was pared by 2 bases and J by 3 bases, with 5 bases of the junction left unmatched.